This entry describes one T cell receptor beta chain. Its target is not known. Unique molecular identifiers were present on the cDNA, and a universal primer site came from template switching. One entry per CDR3 protein, called by TCRdb with MiXCR from the 5' RACE reads. The sample shows roughly 490,000 distinct CDR3 sequences, over 11% of them seen only once. The data derive from a study of identical twins. Trimming removed 8 bases at V and 2 bases at J, with 8 bases between. The length of the CDR3 is 12 residues. Whole-study results and caveats: Where out-of-frame alpha sequences were twin-shared, they showed excess low generation probability. Zero-insertion analyses could be partly confounded by invariant MAIT and iNKT cells. Model-predicted out-of-frame TCR alpha sharing fell below observed values in monozygotic twins.

The same sample was also studied in work on yellow fever vaccine responses in identical twins.

This TCR came from a woman younger than 30 in good health. The sample was CD4+ T cells sorted from blood. The chain joins TRBV12-3 or TRBV12-4 to TRBJ2-3; D unclear. The CDR3 sequence is CASLWVTDTQYF. DNA of the CDR3: TGTGCCAGCCTTTGGGTCACAGATACGCAGTATTTT.